These 29 T cell receptor beta chains came from one sample sequenced in a study of T-cell memory formation after mild COVID-19 (dated by TCRdb to 2020 to 2022). Libraries were made using 5' RACE. Sequencing was carried out with an Illumina NovaSeq 6000. TCRdb itself trimmed the public reads at Q25 with fastp, ran MiXCR and retained productive beta chains. Every distinct CDR3 protein forms one entry, paired with its most common genes and DNA. The sample yields 300,000 to 400,000 distinct CDR3 sequences; around 21% were counted once. Of the sample, 9.5% to 15% falls within the top ten clones. The sequenced sample was PBMCs or a T cell subset sorted from them (not recorded which). The receptors stem from an adult woman who had mild COVID-19 (a few samples of this study predate the infection). The sample titles of this study are shuffled in the database, so cell type and time point are left out; the donor was told from shared clones.

This clonotype was picked up a small number of times. This chain joins TRBV27 and TRBJ1-1, with a possible D match to TRBD1 (6 bases). The CDR3 runs to 14 residues. Between the trimmed V and J ends, which lost 2 bases and 4 bases, there was a span of 11 bases. CDR1 is MNHEY and CDR2 is SMNVEV in the germline V gene (reference sequence). CDR3 loop: CASSLRRGTTEAFF. The CDR3 coding sequence is TGTGCCAGCAGTTTACGCAGGGGCACCACTGAAGCTTTCTTT.

The sample holds a few counts of this clonotype. The rearrangement links TRBV6-2 or TRBV6-3 to TRBJ1-5; no reliable D call. V was pared by 6 bases and J by 5 bases, with 14 bases between. The CDR3 totals 14 residues. CDR1 and CDR2 from the germline V gene are MNHEY and SVGEGT. The chain's CDR3 is CASSLDGPYQPQHF. CDR3 coding DNA: TGTGCCAGCAGCTTGGACGGCCCTTATCAGCCCCAGCATTTT.

In DNA form, the CDR3 reads TGTGCCAGCTCTCAGGGGGCAGGGAATTCACCCCTCCACTTT. This gives the protein CASSQGAGNSPLHF. The V and J genes are TRBV25-1 and TRBJ1-6; 8 bases match TRBD1. Germline V gene sequence: CDR1 MGHDK, CDR2 SYGVNS. Trimming cost V 8 bases and J 7 bases; bases outside gene matches: 7. This CDR3 comprises 14 residues.

There are a few counts of this clonotype. This chain links TRBV11-2 with TRBJ2-7, with D perhaps being TRBD1 or TRBD2 (5 bases each). The germline gives CDR1 SGHAT, CDR2 FQNNGV. The germline V and J ends were trimmed by 6 bases and 7 bases, with 16 bases remaining between them. This CDR3 is built from 13 residues. The CDR3: CASSPRGVGEQYF. The CDR3 DNA reads TGTGCCAGCAGTCCACGAGGGGTTGGAGAGCAGTACTTC.

V is TRBV9 and J is TRBJ2-1, with 7 bases matching TRBD2. In germline, CDR1 is SGDLS, CDR2 YYNGEE. Losses at the gene ends were 3 bases for V and 2 bases for J; bases not matched to a gene: 5. This CDR3 region has 15 residues. The CDR3 protein is CASSEGLFPYNEQFF. CDR3 nucleotide sequence: TGTGCCAGCAGCGAGGGACTATTCCCCTACAATGAGCAGTTCTTC.

This clonotype turned up a few times. V and J are TRBV12-3 or TRBV12-4 and TRBJ2-3; D is possibly TRBD2 (5 bases). The V end lost 6 bases, the J end lost 4 bases, and 14 bases lay between the germline ends. The CDR3 length is 14 residues. The CDR3 protein is CASSQLEGPDTQYF. For the CDR3, the DNA is TGTGCCAGCAGCCAACTAGAGGGCCCAGATACGCAGTATTTT.

This clonotype was seen just once. The chain employs TRBV7-9 and TRBJ2-5; a weak D match, TRBD1 (5 bases). The CDR3 consists of 15 residues. Germline V gives CDR1 SEHNR, CDR2 FQNEAQ (reference sequence). V gave up 1 base and J gave up 5 bases, with 14 bases separating them. CDR3 sequence: CASSLGAGQIETQYF. As DNA, the CDR3 is TGTGCCAGCAGCTTAGGGGCAGGGCAGATCGAGACCCAGTACTTC.

The chain joins TRBV5-1 to TRBJ1-1; TRBD1 agrees at 7 bases. The CDR3 is 18 amino acids. Germline V gene sequence: CDR1 SGHRS, CDR2 YFSETQ. Losses at the gene ends were 4 bases for V and 0 bases for J; bases not matched to a gene: 15. As DNA, the CDR3 is TGCGCCAGCAGCGGGGGGGACAGAGAGATTAAGGTGAACACTGAAGCTTTCTTT. As protein: CASSGGDREIKVNTEAFF.

This clonotype appeared a few times. The chain is built from TRBV7-2 and TRBJ2-5, with TRBD1 as a possible D gene (6 bases). Germline CDR1 SGHTA, CDR2 FQGNSA. The CDR3 is 16 residues long. V shed 5 bases and J shed 6 bases, with 22 bases lying between them. CDR3: CASSRRQAAALKTQYF. In DNA, the CDR3 is TGTGCCAGCAGCCGTCGACAGGCGGCCGCTTTAAAGACCCAGTACTTC.

This clonotype has more than one count but fewer than ten. The rearrangement links TRBV20-1 to TRBJ1-1, with a tentative D call TRBD1 (5 bases). The CDR3 has 14 residues. V gave up 4 bases and J gave up 2 bases, with 14 bases separating them. From germline, CDR1 is DFQATT and CDR2 SNEGSKA (reference sequence). CDR3 bases: TGCAGTGCTACAAGAGGGGACTACAACACTGAAGCTTTCTTT. Protein sequence: CSATRGDYNTEAFF.

The chain couples TRBV11-2 to TRBJ2-5; D uncertain. The V end was cut by 0 bases, the J end by 4 bases, with 6 bases between. CDR1 is SGHAT, CDR2 FQNNGV, per germline. The CDR3 contains 13 residues. The CDR3 region is CASSLDWVETQYF. The CDR3 region has the DNA TGTGCCAGCAGCTTAGATTGGGTAGAGACCCAGTACTTC.

V is TRBV10-3 and J is TRBJ1-1, with TRBD1 identical over 8 bases. The CDR3 runs to 16 residues. Germline loops: CDR1 ENHRY, CDR2 SYGVKD. Losses at the gene ends were 5 bases for V and 1 base for J; bases not matched to a gene: 9. CDR3 sequence reads: CAISSSPGTGNTEAFF. The CDR3 DNA reads as TGTGCCATCAGTAGTTCTCCCGGGACAGGGAACACTGAAGCTTTCTTT.

V usage is TRBV3-1 and J usage is TRBJ1-2, with D uncertain. The V gene's germline CDR1 is LGHDT and CDR2 YNNKEL (reference sequence). Trimming stripped 3 bases from V and 5 bases from J, with 4 bases between. The CDR3 sequence is 11 residues long. The DNA of the CDR3 is TGTGCCAGCAGCCACGGATATGGCTACACCTTC. This gives the protein CASSHGYGYTF.

This clonotype was detected a few times. This sequence joins TRBV5-1 and TRBJ1-2; D remains ambiguous. The CDR3 runs to 15 residues. V lost 0 bases and J 4 bases, leaving 13 bases between the germline ends. Germline V CDR1 and CDR2: SGHRS, YFSETQ. The CDR3 is CASSLAEGPLYGYTF. In DNA, the CDR3 is TGCGCCAGCAGCTTGGCCGAGGGTCCCCTCTATGGCTACACCTTC.

The CDR3: CASSQAGAGNQPQHF. CDR3 DNA sequence: TGCGCCAGCAGCCAAGCAGGGGCAGGGAATCAGCCCCAGCATTTT. This chain uses TRBV4-1 with TRBJ1-5; D perhaps matches TRBD1 (6 bases). V gave up 1 base and J gave up 4 bases, with 11 bases separating them. This CDR3 has 15 amino acids. Germline assignment: CDR1 MGHRA and CDR2 YSYEKL.

The V call is TRBV20-1, the J call TRBJ2-3, with D uncertain. This CDR3 region has 10 residues. Germline CDR1 is DFQATT and CDR2 is SNEGSKA (reference sequence). Trimming shortened V by 6 bases and J by 6 bases, and 7 bases separated the two germline ends. Written as DNA, the CDR3 is TGCAGTGCCCAGTCGGATACGCAGTATTTT. This translates into CSAQSDTQYF.

This clonotype was seen more than once but under ten times. The V and J genes are TRBV19 and TRBJ2-7, with 11 bases lining up with TRBD2. The CDR3 has 17 amino acids. V dropped 2 bases and J dropped 0; count of bases not matched to a gene: 6. Germline values: CDR1 LNHDA, CDR2 SQIVND (reference sequence). As DNA, the CDR3 is TGTGCCAGTAGTATAACAGGACTAGCGGGTGGCTCCTACGAGCAGTACTTC. Its protein product is CASSITGLAGGSYEQYF.

A few counts support this clonotype. This chain uses TRBV7-6 with TRBJ2-1; D possibly corresponds to TRBD1 (6 bases). In germline, CDR1 is SGHVS, CDR2 FNYEAQ. The CDR3 sequence is 15 residues long. With 1 base removed from V and 7 bases from J, the gap between germline ends came to 14 bases. CDR3 nucleotide sequence: TGTGCCAGCAGCTTAGTCAGGGGCGAAAGGAATGAGCAGTTCTTC. It codes for CASSLVRGERNEQFF.

The chain joins TRBV29-1 to TRBJ2-7; D is undetermined. The CDR3 has 11 amino acids. Between the trimmed V and J ends, which lost 4 bases and 3 bases, there was a span of 7 bases. The germline CDR1 and CDR2 sequences are SQVTM and ANQGSEA. The CDR3 DNA is TGCAGCGTTGGGCAGATCTACGAGCAGTACTTC. It encodes CSVGQIYEQYF.

This clonotype was recorded only once. J is TRBJ2-2 and V is TRBV30, with 10 bases fitting TRBD2. This CDR3 has 15 residues. The V gene end was trimmed by 3 bases and the J gene end by 1 base; junction bases not matched to a gene: 2. The germline V gene has CDR1 GTSNPN and CDR2 SVGIG (reference sequence). In DNA form, the CDR3 reads TGTGCCTGGAGGCCTAGCGGGAGGAACACCGGGGAGCTGTTTTTT. Protein product: CAWRPSGRNTGELFF.

There are a few counts of this clonotype. The CDR3 spells CASSLGRGGRDTQYF. CDR3 DNA: TGCGCCAGCAGCTTGGGACGCGGGGGCCGCGATACGCAGTATTTT. This chain joins TRBV5-1 and TRBJ2-3; weak D call: TRBD2 (7 bases). In germline, CDR1 is SGHRS, CDR2 YFSETQ. V was cut by 0 bases and J by 6 bases, with 14 bases left in between. The CDR3 length is 15 residues.

The chain joins TRBV6-5 to TRBJ1-1; 7 bases agree with TRBD1. The junction had 7 bases not matched to a gene; V was cut back by 7 bases and J by 2 bases. Germline V CDR1 and CDR2: MNHEY, SVGAGI. The CDR3 extends over 14 amino acids. CDR3 DNA: TGTGCCAGCATTGAGACAGGGCAAAACACTGAAGCTTTCTTT. Encoded protein: CASIETGQNTEAFF.

The V and J genes are TRBV29-1 and TRBJ2-5; TRBD2 matches at 8 bases. Trimming cost V 6 bases and J 5 bases; bases outside gene matches: 11. The CDR3 consists of 14 residues. Germline V gene data show CDR1 as SQVTM and CDR2 as ANQGSEA. CDR3 DNA sequence: TGCAGCGTCTTTGGCGGGGGGCCTGGGGAGACCCAGTACTTC. Its translation: CSVFGGGPGETQYF.

V usage is TRBV20-1 and J usage is TRBJ2-1, with 12 bases that match TRBD2. Trimming cost V 3 bases and J 5 bases; bases outside gene matches: 5. Germline assignment: CDR1 DFQATT and CDR2 SNEGSKA (reference sequence). The CDR3 contains 15 residues. DNA for the CDR3: TGCAGTGCTAGCCAGTCTAGCGGGGGGGACAATGAGCAGTTCTTC. Its translation is CSASQSSGGDNEQFF.

The gene calls are TRBV27 and TRBJ2-2; no clear D. Germline V gene data show CDR1 as MNHEY and CDR2 as SMNVEV (reference sequence). CDR3 length: 12 residues. The V and J ends lost 2 bases and 6 bases respectively, with 4 bases between them. This CDR3 is CASSLKAGELFF. CDR3 bases: TGTGCCAGCAGTTTAAAAGCCGGGGAGCTGTTTTTT.

This clonotype was recorded at least ten times. The DNA of the CDR3 is TGTGCCACCCCAGCTTATACTGACAACCCGCCCTACGAGCAGTACTTC. Encoded protein: CATPAYTDNPPYEQYF. This chain links TRBV12-3 or TRBV12-4 with TRBJ2-7; no clear D gene. V lost 10 bases and J lost 2, with 24 bases in between. The CDR3 is 16 residues long.

This clonotype was picked up a small number of times. V is TRBV10-2 and J is TRBJ2-1; D is unresolved. The V gene lost 2 bases and the J gene lost 0 bases, with 8 bases spanning the gap. This CDR3 spans 15 amino acids. Germline V lookup: CDR1 WSHSY, CDR2 SAAADI. CDR3 residues: CASSEISSSYNEQFF. In DNA form, the CDR3 reads TGCGCCAGCAGTGAGATATCAAGCTCCTACAATGAGCAGTTCTTC.

This clonotype was counted a few times. This chain links TRBV10-3 with TRBJ2-7; D may be TRBD1 (7 bases). The CDR3 spans 13 residues. Looked up from germline, CDR1 is ENHRY and CDR2 is SYGVKD. V was clipped by 3 bases and J by 2 bases, with 8 bases between them. The CDR3 bases are TGTGCCATCAGTGACAGGGGGGCCTACGAGCAGTACTTC. Residues: CAISDRGAYEQYF.

This rearrangement joins TRBV6-1 to TRBJ2-2; a possible D gene is TRBD1 (5 bases). V lost 6 bases, J lost 4 bases, and 9 bases lay in between. The CDR3 covers 13 residues. The germline V gene encodes CDR1 MNHNS and CDR2 SASEGT. The CDR3 loop is CASSETVTGELFF. The CDR3 nucleotides are TGTGCCAGCAGCGAGACAGTCACCGGGGAGCTGTTTTTT.